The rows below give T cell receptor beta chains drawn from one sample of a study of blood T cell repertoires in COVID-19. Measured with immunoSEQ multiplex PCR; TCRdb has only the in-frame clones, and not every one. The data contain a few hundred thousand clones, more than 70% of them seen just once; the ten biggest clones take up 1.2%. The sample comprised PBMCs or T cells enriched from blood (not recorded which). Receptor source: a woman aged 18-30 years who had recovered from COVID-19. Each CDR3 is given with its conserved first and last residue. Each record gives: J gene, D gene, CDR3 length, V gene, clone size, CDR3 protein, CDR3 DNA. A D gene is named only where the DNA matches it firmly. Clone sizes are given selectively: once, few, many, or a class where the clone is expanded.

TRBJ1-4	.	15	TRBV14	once	CASSLPGGANEKLFF	TGTGCCAGCAGCCTTCCGGGGGGGGCTAATGAAAAACTGTTTTTT
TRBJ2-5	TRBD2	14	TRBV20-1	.	CSASLAGVQETQYF	TGCAGTGCTAGTCTAGCGGGGGTACAAGAGACCCAGTACTTC
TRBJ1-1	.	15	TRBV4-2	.	CASSQEADRPIEAFF	TGTGCCAGCAGCCAAGAAGCGGACCGGCCTATAGAAGCTTTCTTT
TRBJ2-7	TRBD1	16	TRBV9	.	CASSPHLGTGNYEQYF	TGTGCCAGCAGTCCTCACCTCGGGACAGGGAACTACGAGCAGTACTTC
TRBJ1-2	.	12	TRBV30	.	CAWIDRRRGYTF	TGTGCCTGGATTGACAGGAGGCGCGGCTACACCTTC
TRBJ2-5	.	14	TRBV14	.	CASSQDTVQETQYF	TGTGCCAGCAGCCAAGATACAGTCCAAGAGACCCAGTACTTC
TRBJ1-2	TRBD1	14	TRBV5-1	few	CASSSGTAKYGYTF	TGCGCCAGCAGCTCTGGGACAGCGAAGTATGGCTACACCTTC
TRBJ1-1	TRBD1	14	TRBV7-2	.	CASSETGLSTEAFF	TGTGCCAGCAGCGAGACAGGGTTAAGCACTGAAGCTTTCTTT
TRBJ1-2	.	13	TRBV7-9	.	CASSLSGFNGYTF	TGTGCCAGCAGCTTATCAGGGTTCAATGGCTACACCTTC
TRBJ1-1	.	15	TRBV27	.	CASSANRAVGAEAFF	TGTGCCAGCAGTGCCAACAGGGCAGTCGGCGCTGAAGCTTTCTTT
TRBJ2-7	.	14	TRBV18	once	CASSPPQGRGEQYF	TGTGCCAGCTCACCACCCCAGGGAAGAGGCGAGCAGTACTTC
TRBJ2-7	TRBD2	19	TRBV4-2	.	CASSPHPYRLAGTAYEQYF	TGTGCCAGCAGCCCGCACCCCTACCGACTAGCGGGGACGGCCTACGAGCAGTACTTC
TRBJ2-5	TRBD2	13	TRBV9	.	CASSARGGETQYF	TGTGCCAGCAGCGCGCGGGGGGGCGAGACCCAGTACTTC
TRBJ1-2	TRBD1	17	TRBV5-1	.	CASSLAVGQTANYGYTF	TGCGCCAGCAGCTTGGCGGTGGGACAGACCGCTAACTATGGCTACACCTTC
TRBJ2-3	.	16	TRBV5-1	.	CASSLTRGFDTDTQYF	TGCGCCAGCAGCTTGACCAGGGGATTTGACACAGATACGCAGTATTTT
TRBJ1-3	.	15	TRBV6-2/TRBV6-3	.	CASSYFGTGRDTIYF	TGTGCCAGCAGTTACTTTGGGACTGGAAGAGACACCATATATTTT
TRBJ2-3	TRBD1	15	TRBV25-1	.	CASSRTGASTDTQYF	TGTGCCAGCAGCCGCACAGGGGCTAGCACAGATACGCAGTATTTT
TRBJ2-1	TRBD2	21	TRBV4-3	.	CASSQETSGGLPPSSYNEQFF	TGCGCCAGCAGCCAAGAGACTAGCGGGGGGTTACCCCCTAGCTCCTACAATGAGCAGTTCTTC
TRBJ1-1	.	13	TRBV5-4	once	CASSLDSLVGAFF	TGTGCCAGCAGCTTGGATTCTCTCGTCGGGGCTTTCTTT
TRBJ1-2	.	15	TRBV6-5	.	CASRPPGQGNYGYTF	TGTGCCAGCAGACCTCCAGGGCAGGGGAACTATGGCTACACCTTC
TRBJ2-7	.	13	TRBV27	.	CASSFTVSYEQYF	TGTGCCAGCAGTTTCACAGTCTCCTACGAGCAGTACTTC
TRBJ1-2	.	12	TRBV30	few	CAWSLTLYGYTF	TGTGCCTGGAGTTTAACTCTCTATGGCTACACCTTC
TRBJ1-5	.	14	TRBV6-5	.	CASSLWGGRQPQHF	TGTGCCAGCAGCTTATGGGGAGGTCGTCAGCCCCAGCATTTT
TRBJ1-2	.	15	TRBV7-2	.	CASSLDAHGQYGYTF	TGTGCCAGCAGCTTAGACGCCCACGGACAGTATGGCTACACCTTC
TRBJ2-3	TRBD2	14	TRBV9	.	CASSVWGGKDTQYF	TGTGCCAGCAGCGTATGGGGGGGAAAAGATACGCAGTATTTT
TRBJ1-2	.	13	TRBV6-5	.	CASRVPANYGYTF	TGTGCCAGCAGAGTCCCAGCTAACTATGGCTACACCTTC
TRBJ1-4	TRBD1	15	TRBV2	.	CASKDRGRSNEKLFF	TGTGCCAGCAAGGACAGGGGGCGGTCTAATGAAAAACTGTTTTTT
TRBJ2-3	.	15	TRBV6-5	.	CASSYRVEGTDTQYF	TGTGCCAGCAGTTATCGGGTAGAGGGCACAGATACGCAGTATTTT
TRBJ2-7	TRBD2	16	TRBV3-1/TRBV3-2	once	CASSLTSGGAGYEQYF	TGTGCCAGCAGCCTGACTAGCGGGGGCGCTGGATACGAGCAGTACTTC
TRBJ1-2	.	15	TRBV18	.	CASKIGTETNYGYTF	TGTGCCAGCAAGATTGGGACTGAGACTAACTATGGCTACACCTTC
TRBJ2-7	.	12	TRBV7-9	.	CASSPRGYEQYF	TGTGCCAGCAGCCCTCGCGGCTACGAGCAGTACTTC
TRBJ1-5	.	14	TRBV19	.	CASSIYLSNQPQHF	TGTGCCAGTAGTATTTATTTGAGCAATCAGCCCCAGCATTTT
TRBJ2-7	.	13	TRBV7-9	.	CASSFEGVGEQYF	TGTGCCAGCAGCTTCGAAGGGGTCGGCGAGCAGTACTTC
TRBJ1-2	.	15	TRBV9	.	CASSVSATGSDGYTF	TGTGCCAGCAGCGTAAGTGCTACGGGGTCGGATGGCTACACCTTC
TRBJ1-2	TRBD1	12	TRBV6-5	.	CASSRGGGGYTF	TGTGCCAGCAGTAGAGGGGGCGGTGGCTACACCTTC
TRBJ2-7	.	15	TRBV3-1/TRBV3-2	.	CASSQGGRVGYEQYF	TGTGCCAGCAGCCAAGGGGGCCGGGTTGGGTACGAGCAGTACTTC
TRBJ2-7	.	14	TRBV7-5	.	CARSTYRLSYEQYF	TGTGCCAGAAGTACTTACAGGCTCTCCTACGAGCAGTACTTC
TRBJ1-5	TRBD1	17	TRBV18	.	CASSPVTGGYSNQPQHF	TGTGCCAGCTCACCAGTGACAGGGGGCTATAGCAATCAGCCCCAGCATTTT
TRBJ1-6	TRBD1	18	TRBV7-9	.	CASSWGQGESSYNSPLHF	TGTGCCAGCAGCTGGGGACAGGGGGAGAGCTCCTATAATTCACCCCTCCACTTT
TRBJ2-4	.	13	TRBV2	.	CASSDDSLNIQYF	TGTGCCAGCAGTGACGACTCACTGAACATTCAGTACTTC
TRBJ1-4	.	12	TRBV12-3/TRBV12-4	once	CASSTQTAELFF	TGTGCCAGCAGTACACAGACAGCCGAACTGTTTTTT
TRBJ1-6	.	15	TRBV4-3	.	CASSQVGGGPSPLHF	TGCGCCAGCAGCCAAGTTGGGGGCGGACCTTCACCCCTCCACTTT
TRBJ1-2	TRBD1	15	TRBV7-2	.	CASSLDRDRTSGYTF	TGTGCCAGCAGCTTAGACCGGGACAGGACGTCTGGCTACACCTTC
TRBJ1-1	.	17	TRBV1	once	CTSSLLGGGARNTEAFF	TGCACCAGCAGCCTCCTGGGGGGAGGGGCGCGGAACACTGAAGCTTTCTTT